Described below is a single TCR beta chain sequence and its context. This clonotype was found many times. There is no known antigen for this receptor. No qualities accompany the bases; no much larger clone lies one base away. The V end gives up 3 bases and the J end 8 bases, leaving 11 bases in the junction not matched to a gene. From a lookup of the germline V gene, CDR1 and CDR2 are SGHAT and FQNNGV. The CDR3 has 16 amino acids, counting the end cysteine and phenylalanine. The only DNA kept is the CDR3, 48 bases in frame from the first base. This sample is part of a study of T cells in Graves' hyperthyroidism and ophthalmopathy (dated by TCRdb to the late 2010s). General notes on the study: Peripheral blood samples were taken at the time of initial diagnosis, prior to any treatment. Prospective prediction of ophthalmopathy was tested in an independent validation cohort of 18 to 20 hyperthyroidism patients and 17 patients who later progressed to ophthalmopathy. TCR Vbeta CDR3 sequencing of approximately 140 peripheral blood samples (about 45 ophthalmopathy, 70 to 85 hyperthyroidism and roughly 17 progressor patients) is reported in the paper. Following sampling, methimazole starting at 30 mg daily was given to hyperthyroidism patients, and high-dose intravenous methylprednisolone was given to ophthalmopathy patients. In addition, the study compared T-cell repertoires in thyroid tissue and in blood from 6 or 7 Graves' hyperthyroidism patients. To identify TCR V-J signatures that set the groups apart, the researchers used a discovery cohort of approximately 98 patients, made up of roughly 40 with Graves' ophthalmopathy and 55 to 65 with stable Graves' hyperthyroidism. The roughly 100 discovery patients were randomly split 7:3 into training and test sets. Points the paper makes about the study in general: In validation, the model predicted progression to ophthalmopathy a median of about 5.9 months before onset, with roughly 70% sensitivity and 72.22% specificity. Most expanded thyroid clonotypes (frequency above 0.001) were also found in blood, which suggests that blood repertoires may mirror thyroid immune responses. Sample size was not statistically predetermined, and investigators were not blinded to group allocation. A 13 V-J signature model separated ophthalmopathy from stable hyperthyroidism, with about 88% sensitivity and about 81% specificity in cross-validation and 80%/75% in testing.

TCR beta CDR3 regions were amplified from RNA transcripts. A first-round RT-PCR of the TCR CDR3 used the HTBI primer set with the Qiagen OneStep RT-PCR kit. A second multiplex PCR round built the libraries, followed by size selection and purification. The libraries were sequenced on an Illumina HiSeq2000 using paired-end 100 bp reads. Concerning the study's data processing: SOAPnuke was used to process the raw data, removing reads that contained adapters or uncalled bases, had a mean Phred below 15, or lacked an exact match to the constant primer or identifier. High-quality paired reads were merged using COPE v1.2.5, and each unique nucleotide sequence was defined as a clonotype. Clonotypes were aligned to IMGT TRBV, TRBD and TRBJ reference segments using MiTCR v1.1. Analysis was restricted to V-J combinations with a frequency above 0.0001, which covered about 99% of repertoires. A TCS score was defined as the ratio of F50 (clonal expansion) to E x V (chaos), with BLOSUM62-based TCRdist applied between CDR3 peptides within each V-J. Welch's t-statistics and random forest reduced roughly 500 V-J features to under 15, which were used in a naive Bayes classifier (R e1071). TCRdb passed the public sequencing reads through fastp at Q25 and MiXCR, retaining productive beta sequences. Each record represents a unique CDR3 protein, reported with the most common genes and DNA among its rows. These V and J calls originate from TCRdb's pipeline instead of the authors' own analysis. The sample includes hundreds of thousands of distinct CDR3 sequences, with 15% to 18% observed a single time. The ten largest clonotypes hold roughly an eighth of the sample.

Stable Graves' hyperthyroidism was defined as no progression to ophthalmopathy during 18 months of follow-up. Hyperthyroidism patients were newly diagnosed, with disease duration under 2 months, and aged 18 to 65 years. Exclusion was applied to patients with uncontrolled infections, other autoimmune diseases, pregnancy or lactation. Diagnoses were based on clinical symptoms, serum thyroxine and TRAb, thyroid ultrasound and orbital computed tomography. PBMCs were isolated from more than 8 ml of fresh peripheral blood by Ficoll-Paque density gradient centrifugation. Trizol reagent was used to extract total RNA, and RNA quality was then checked on an Agilent 2100 Bioanalyzer.

This sequence uses TRBV11-2 and TRBJ2-1, with 9 middle bases fitting TRBD2. Sequencing was done on a sample of blood. The TCR sequence derives from a young woman with Graves' hyperthyroidism. CDR3 sequence: CASSFFAGGPGDEQFF. The DNA reads TGTGCCAGCAGCTTTTTCGCGGGAGGGCCAGGAGATGAGCAGTTCTTC.